The 12 T cell receptor beta chains reported below all come from one sample, sequenced in a study of T cells in Graves' hyperthyroidism and ophthalmopathy. Researchers amplified the TCR beta CDR3 regions from RNA transcripts. TCR CDR3 regions were first amplified by RT-PCR with HTBI primers. TCRdb re-derived calls from the multiplex PCR reads in MiXCR, one entry per CDR3 protein. The data hold about 840,000 distinct CDR3 sequences, with 35% to 40% observed a single time. The sequenced sample consisted of blood. The receptors come from a man aged 18 to 30 with Graves' hyperthyroidism.

This clonotype was found a few times. The gene calls are TRBV2 and TRBJ2-7, with D hard to call. The CDR3 extends over 9 amino acids. The V gene's germline CDR1 is SNHLY and CDR2 FYNNEI. The V and J ends lost 6 bases and 6 bases respectively, with 3 bases between them. CDR3 loop: CASSGEQYF. The CDR3 nucleotides are TGTGCCAGCAGCGGCGAGCAGTACTTC. The full variable domain, in which reference TRBV2 and TRBJ2-7 provide the parts outside the CDR3, is EPEVTQTPSHQVTQMGQEVILRCVPISNHLYFYWYRQILGQKVEFLVSFYNNEISEKSEIFDDQFSVERPDGSNFTLKIRSTKLEDSAMYFCASSGEQYFGPGTRLTVT.

V and J are TRBV5-5 and TRBJ2-7; TRBD1 might be the D (5 bases). This CDR3 region has 14 residues. The V end was cut by 0 bases, the J end by 5 bases, with 12 bases between. Looked up from germline, CDR1 is SGHKS and CDR2 is YYEKEE (reference sequence). This CDR3 is CASSLELGADEQYF. Here the CDR3 DNA reads TGTGCCAGCAGCTTGGAGCTAGGGGCTGACGAGCAGTACTTC.

This clonotype was found many times. The CDR3 DNA reads as TGCGCCAGGGGGGGACGCCGGGCCAACGTCCTGACTTTC. Protein: CARGGRRANVLTF. The chain uses TRBV5-1 and TRBJ2-6, with D perhaps TRBD2 (6 bases). Germline V gives CDR1 SGHRS, CDR2 YFSETQ. The length of the CDR3 is 13 residues. V was clipped by 8 bases and J by 5 bases, with 11 bases between them.

This clonotype was seen ten or more times. The chain combines TRBV7-9 with TRBJ2-7; possible D gene TRBD1, 5 bases. The germline gives CDR1 SEHNR, CDR2 FQNEAQ (reference sequence). The CDR3 sequence is 13 residues long. V was cut by 6 bases and J by 6 bases, with 15 bases left in between. The CDR3 here is CASRRTNPSEQYF. The CDR3 coding sequence is TGTGCCAGCAGACGGACAAACCCCTCCGAGCAGTACTTC.

This rearrangement joins TRBV7-9 to TRBJ2-7, with 7 bases lining up with TRBD2. This CDR3 contains 15 residues. Germline values: CDR1 SEHNR, CDR2 FQNEAQ (reference sequence). The junction had 5 bases not matched to a gene; V was cut back by 1 base and J by 2 bases. As DNA, the CDR3 is TGTGCCAGCAGCTTAGTCGGGGGGAATGCCTACGAGCAGTACTTC. Encoded protein: CASSLVGGNAYEQYF.

This clonotype was found many times. V is TRBV20-1 and J is TRBJ1-6, with D perhaps TRBD1 (5 bases). There are 12 residues in the CDR3. Trimming stripped 6 bases from V and 12 bases from J, with 15 bases between. Germline values: CDR1 DFQATT, CDR2 SNEGSKA (reference sequence). In nucleotides, the CDR3 is TGCAGTGCCAAAGACCCGGACAAACCCCTCCACTTT. It is translated as CSAKDPDKPLHF.

This clonotype was picked up a small number of times. The chain joins TRBV6-5 to TRBJ1-2; 8 bases fit TRBD1. The trim removed 2 bases at V and 4 bases at J, leaving 12 bases unmatched. Germline V gene sequence: CDR1 MNHEY, CDR2 SVGAGI. CDR3 length: 17 amino acids. The CDR3 is CASSYGSVGQEPYGYTF. DNA for the CDR3: TGTGCCAGCAGTTACGGGTCCGTGGGACAGGAGCCCTATGGCTACACCTTC.

The rearrangement uses TRBV29-1 and TRBJ2-5; D possibly corresponds to TRBD2 (9 bases). CDR1 is SQVTM and CDR2 is ANQGSEA in the germline V gene. Trimming removed 6 bases at V and 9 bases at J, with 29 bases between. The CDR3 runs to 16 residues. Written as DNA, the CDR3 is TGCAGCGTGGGCTCTTCCCTGACAGGGGTAGCGGGAGCCCAGTACTTC. Translated, it gives CSVGSSLTGVAGAQYF.

This chain joins TRBV7-9 and TRBJ1-6; unclear D gene. This CDR3 has 14 amino acids. Trimming removed 9 bases at V and 10 bases at J, with 19 bases between. The V gene's germline CDR1 is SEHNR and CDR2 FQNEAQ (reference sequence). The CDR3, as DNA: TGTGCCAGTAGCCCGGACCAGAGGAACTCACCCCTCCACTTT. This codes for CASSPDQRNSPLHF.

This clonotype appeared many times. This sequence joins TRBV9 and TRBJ2-7; D is ambiguous. This CDR3 region has 13 residues. Germline-derived CDR1 and CDR2 are SGDLS and YYNGEE. Deletions cut 0 bases from V and 6 bases from J, with 10 bases between. The CDR3 DNA is TGTGCCAGCAGCGTAGACTCAACGGCCGAGCAGTACTTC. It codes for CASSVDSTAEQYF.

Worth noting for this clonotype: This may arise from a read error, as a much more abundant clone is one base away. The J gene is TRBJ2-2, the V gene TRBV7-3; either TRBD1 or TRBD2 may fit D (5 bases each). CDR3 size: 15 residues. Germline CDR1 and CDR2: SGHTA and FQGTGA. Trimming pared 4 bases from V and 7 bases from J, leaving 16 bases between. The CDR3 DNA reads as TGTGCCAGCAGCTCGGCCGGGACCCTCATCGGGGAGCTGTTTTTT. Encoded protein: CASSSAGTLIGELFF.

The chain has TRBV7-9 and TRBJ1-2; D is uncertain. Germline-derived CDR1 and CDR2 are SEHNR and FQNEAQ (reference sequence). V gave up 3 bases and J gave up 2 bases, with 4 bases separating them. CDR3 length: 12 residues. In DNA form, the CDR3 reads TGTGCCAGCAGCTTCGAGAACTATGGCTACACCTTC. This codes for CASSFENYGYTF.